These 8 T cell receptor beta chains share one sample of origin, sequenced in a study of cytomegalovirus exposure and HLA in healthy donors. PCR used 60 Vbeta primers and 13 Jbeta primers. Method: immunoSEQ multiplex PCR; TCRdb's copy keeps in-frame clones and lacks some. Among 150,000 to 200,000 clones, approximately 81% were seen once, and the ten largest hold around 2.3%. Sequencing was performed on PBMCs. These receptors were collected from a woman aged 45-60 years in good health and CMV-seronegative.

The V gene is TRBV28, the J gene TRBJ2-2; 13 bases agree with TRBD2. CDR1 and CDR2 from the germline V gene are MDHEN and SYDVKM. Trimming cost V 5 bases and J 5 bases; bases outside gene matches: 11. This CDR3 has 18 amino acids. The CDR3 here is CASSLPGLAGRFTGELFF. The CDR3 DNA reads as TGTGCCAGCAGTCTACCGGGACTAGCGGGGAGGTTTACCGGGGAGCTGTTTTTT. Complete variable domain (other parts from reference TRBV28 and TRBJ2-2): DVKVTQSSRYLVKRTGEKVFLECVQDMDHENMFWYRQDPGLGLRLIYFSYDVKMKEKGDIPEGYSVSREKKERFSLILESASTNQTSMYLCASSLPGLAGRFTGELFFGEGSRLTVL.

The V call is TRBV27, the J call TRBJ2-1, with TRBD1 as a possible D gene (7 bases). Deletions cut 8 bases from V and 10 bases from J, with 12 bases between. This CDR3 region has 11 residues. Looked up from germline, CDR1 is MNHEY and CDR2 is SMNVEV (reference sequence). The DNA for the CDR3 is TGTGCCAGCTCGACAGGGAGGGAGCAGTTCTTC. This translates into CASSTGREQFF.

This clone showed up just a few times. The J gene is TRBJ2-7, the V gene TRBV7-2; perhaps TRBD2 as D (6 bases). The germline V gene has CDR1 SGHTA and CDR2 FQGNSA. The CDR3 has 16 amino acids. Trimming shortened V by 0 bases and J by 4 bases, and 16 bases separated the two germline ends. The CDR3 DNA sequence: TGTGCCAGCAGCTTAGCGCCTGATAGCGGAAAATACGAGCAGTACTTC. Its translation is CASSLAPDSGKYEQYF. Drawing the rest from reference TRBV7-2 and TRBJ2-7, the complete variable domain is GAGVSQSPSNKVTEKGKDVELRCDPISGHTALYWYRQSLGQGLEFLIYFQGNSAPDKSGLPSDRFSAERTGGSVSTLTIQRTQQEDSAVYLCASSLAPDSGKYEQYFGPGTRLTVT.

The rearrangement joins TRBV28 to TRBJ2-7, with a tentative D call TRBD2 (7 bases). In germline, CDR1 is MDHEN, CDR2 SYDVKM. This CDR3 is built from 15 residues. The ends were cut back, 3 bases at V and 5 bases at J, with 17 bases in the middle. The CDR3 region is CASSLGGPLGHEQYF. The CDR3 DNA reads as TGTGCCAGCAGTTTGGGGGGGCCCTTAGGCCACGAGCAGTACTTC.

The gene calls are TRBV29-1 and TRBJ2-5; D might be TRBD1 (5 bases). Trimming pared 7 bases from V and 4 bases from J, leaving 16 bases between. Germline CDR1 and CDR2: SQVTM and ANQGSEA. This CDR3 has 13 residues. CDR3 amino acids: CSADPGLGETQYF. CDR3 sequence (DNA): TGCAGCGCCGACCCAGGGCTCGGAGAGACCCAGTACTTC.

This chain links TRBV28 with TRBJ1-1; weak D call: TRBD1 (5 bases). V was shortened by 3 bases and J by 1 base, with 9 bases between the two germline ends. CDR1 is MDHEN, CDR2 SYDVKM, per germline. This CDR3 is 14 amino acids long. In nucleotides, the CDR3 is TGTGCCAGCAGTTTCAATACAGGGAACACTGAAGCTTTCTTT. Translated: CASSFNTGNTEAFF.

This rearrangement joins TRBV27 to TRBJ1-5; D perhaps matches TRBD1 (5 bases). Germline values: CDR1 MNHEY, CDR2 SMNVEV (reference sequence). The CDR3 extends over 12 amino acids. V lost 6 bases to trimming and J lost 12 bases, with 15 bases between them. CDR3 in amino acids: CASSPGRGRQHF. For the CDR3, the DNA is TGTGCCAGCAGCCCCGGAAGGGGTCGCCAGCATTTT.

The V and J genes are TRBV5-6 and TRBJ2-7; 7 bases agree with TRBD2. This CDR3 spans 14 amino acids. Per germline, CDR1 SGHDT and CDR2 YYEEEE. V was pared by 3 bases and J by 6 bases, with 9 bases of the junction left unmatched. The CDR3 coding sequence is TGTGCCAGCAGCTCCACGGGACTACTAGGCGAGCAGTACTTC. Encoded protein: CASSSTGLLGEQYF.